The 9 T cell receptor beta chains below all came from one sample that was sequenced in a study of shared clonotypes between healthy human individuals. The table came from immunoSEQ multiplex PCR; TCRdb's copy has only in-frame clones and leaves some out. The data contain about 2.4 million clones, roughly 93% of them singletons. The sample comprised naive CD4+ T cells from PBMCs. Documented subset: CD45RA+ positively selected. The receptor source for this set is a man aged 18 to 30 in good health. Some clones in this sample may be carry-over from other donors' samples.

V gene TRBV4-3 combines with J gene TRBJ2-1, with D perhaps given as TRBD1 or TRBD2 (5 bases each). The CDR3 is 13 residues long. Germline V CDR1 and CDR2: LGHNA, YSLEER. Deletions cut 0 bases from V and 10 bases from J, with 10 bases between. The CDR3 reads CASSQDGAVEQFF. The CDR3 DNA reads as TGCGCCAGCAGCCAAGACGGGGCGGTAGAGCAGTTCTTC.

Concerning this clone itself: This specimen includes other DNA sequences encoding the same CDR3. The chain links TRBV7-3 to TRBJ1-1; D call uncertain. V lost 0 bases, J lost 1 base, and 6 bases lay in between. Germline CDR1 reads SGHTA; CDR2 reads FQGTGA. CDR3 size: 14 residues. The CDR3, as DNA: TGTGCCAGCAGCTTAACCGGCAGGAACACTGAAGCTTTCTTT. This sequence encodes CASSLTGRNTEAFF.

This chain links TRBV5-1 with TRBJ1-3; D remains ambiguous. V shed 1 base and J shed 4 bases, with 12 bases lying between them. Looked up from germline, CDR1 is SGHRS and CDR2 is YFSETQ. The CDR3 is 15 residues long. For the CDR3, the DNA is TGCGCCAGCAGCTTGAGCCCCCTCCGAGGAAACACCATATATTTT. Residues: CASSLSPLRGNTIYF.

V gene TRBV5-4 combines with J gene TRBJ2-7; 9 nucleotides align to TRBD2. V shed 5 bases, J shed 1 base, and the junction held 7 bases outside the gene matches. This CDR3 has 15 amino acids. CDR1 is SGHNT, CDR2 YYREEE, per germline (reference sequence). CDR3 nucleotides: TGTGCCAGCAGGGTTAGCGGGAGTGCGTCCTACGAGCAGTACTTC. Its protein product is CASRVSGSASYEQYF.

The genes are TRBV6-5 and TRBJ1-2; D not resolved. CDR1 and CDR2 (germline): MNHEY, SVGAGI. Trimming cost V 5 bases and J 1 base, with 8 bases left between them. The CDR3 sequence is 13 residues long. CDR3 amino acids: CASSETFNYGYTF. The CDR3 DNA reads as TGTGCCAGCAGTGAAACGTTTAACTATGGCTACACCTTC.

The chain carries TRBV9 and TRBJ2-5; 7 bases line up with TRBD2. Trimming took 1 base from V and 3 from J; bases not matched to a gene: 3. From germline, CDR1 is SGDLS and CDR2 YYNGEE. The CDR3 is 14 residues long. The DNA of the CDR3 is TGTGCCAGCAGCGTATGGGCGGGAGAAGAGACCCAGTACTTC. This codes for CASSVWAGEETQYF.

The chain employs TRBV7-3 and TRBJ2-7, with 10 bases matching TRBD1. With 5 bases clipped from V and 5 bases from J, the junction kept 6 bases outside the gene matches. In germline, CDR1 is SGHTA, CDR2 FQGTGA. This CDR3 is built from 14 residues. The CDR3 DNA reads as TGTGCCAGCAGCCCCCGGGACAGGGGACACGAGCAGTACTTC. It yields the protein CASSPRDRGHEQYF.

The CDR3 is CASSFLRTGSSNQPQHF. In DNA form, the CDR3 reads TGTGCCAGCAGTTTTCTCCGGACAGGGAGCAGCAATCAGCCCCAGCATTTT. The rearrangement uses TRBV28 and TRBJ1-5; 8 bases are a match to TRBD1. Germline CDR1 and CDR2: MDHEN and SYDVKM. Losses at the gene ends were 3 bases for V and 1 base for J; bases not matched to a gene: 8. The CDR3 is made up of 17 amino acids.

This clone came up once. The V call is TRBV28, the J call TRBJ2-2; D may correspond to TRBD1 or TRBD2 (5 bases each). This CDR3 spans 15 amino acids. The germline V gene has CDR1 MDHEN and CDR2 SYDVKM. V dropped 10 bases and J dropped 1 base, with 16 bases sitting between them. For the CDR3, the DNA is TGTGCCATCAGAGGGGCCGCGAAGAACACCGGGGAGCTGTTTTTT. Protein sequence: CAIRGAAKNTGELFF.